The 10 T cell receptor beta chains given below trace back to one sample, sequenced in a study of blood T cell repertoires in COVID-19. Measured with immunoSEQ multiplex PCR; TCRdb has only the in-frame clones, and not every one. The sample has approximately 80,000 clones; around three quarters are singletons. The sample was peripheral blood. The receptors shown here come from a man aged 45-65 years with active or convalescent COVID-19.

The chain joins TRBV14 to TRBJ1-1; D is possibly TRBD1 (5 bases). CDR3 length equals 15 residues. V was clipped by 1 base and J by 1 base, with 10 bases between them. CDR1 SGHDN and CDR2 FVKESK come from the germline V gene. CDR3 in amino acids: CASSQVRQSNTEAFF. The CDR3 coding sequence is TGTGCCAGCAGCCAAGTGAGACAGTCGAACACTGAAGCTTTCTTT.

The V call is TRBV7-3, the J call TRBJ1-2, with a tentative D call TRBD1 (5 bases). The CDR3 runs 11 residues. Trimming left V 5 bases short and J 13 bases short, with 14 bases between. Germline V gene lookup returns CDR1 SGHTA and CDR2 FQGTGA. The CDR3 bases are TGTGCCAGCAGCCCCCCGGGGGGGGGCACCTTC. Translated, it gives CASSPPGGGTF.

The DNA of the CDR3 is TGCGCCAGCAGCTCCGGACTGGGGGGGCGCACCTTC. It is translated as CASSSGLGGRTF. The chain recombines TRBV5-1 with TRBJ1-2, with a possible D match to TRBD1 (6 bases). V was cut by 3 bases and J by 13 bases, with 16 bases left in between. The CDR3 has 12 amino acids. Germline-derived CDR1 and CDR2 are SGHRS and YFSETQ.

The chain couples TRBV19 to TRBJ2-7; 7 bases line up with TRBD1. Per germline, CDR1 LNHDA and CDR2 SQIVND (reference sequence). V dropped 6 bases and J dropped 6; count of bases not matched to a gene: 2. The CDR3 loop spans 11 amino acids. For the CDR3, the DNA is TGTGCCAGTAGCCCAGGGGGCGAGCAGTACTTC. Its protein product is CASSPGGEQYF.

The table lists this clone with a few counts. The CDR3 DNA sequence: TGTGCCAGCAGCTTGGGGCAGGGCTACACCATATATTTT. Its translation is CASSLGQGYTIYF. The chain has TRBV5-4 and TRBJ1-3, with a tentative D call TRBD1 (5 bases). V was trimmed by 0 bases and J by 8 bases, leaving 9 bases between them. The CDR3 covers 13 residues. In germline, CDR1 is SGHNT, CDR2 YYREEE (reference sequence).

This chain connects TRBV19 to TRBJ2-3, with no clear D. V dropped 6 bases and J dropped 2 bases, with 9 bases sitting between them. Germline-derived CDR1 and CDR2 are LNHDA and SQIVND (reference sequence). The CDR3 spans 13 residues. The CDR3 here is CASRPLATDTQYF. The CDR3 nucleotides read TGTGCCAGTAGGCCCTTAGCCACAGATACGCAGTATTTT.

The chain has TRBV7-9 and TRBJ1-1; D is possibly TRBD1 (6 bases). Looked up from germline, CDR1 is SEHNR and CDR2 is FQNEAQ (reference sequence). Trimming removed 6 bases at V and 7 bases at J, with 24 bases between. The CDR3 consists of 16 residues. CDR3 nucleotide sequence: TGTGCCAGCAGAGGCGCCTCGCAGGGGTTTATTGGTGAAGCTTTCTTT. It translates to CASRGASQGFIGEAFF.

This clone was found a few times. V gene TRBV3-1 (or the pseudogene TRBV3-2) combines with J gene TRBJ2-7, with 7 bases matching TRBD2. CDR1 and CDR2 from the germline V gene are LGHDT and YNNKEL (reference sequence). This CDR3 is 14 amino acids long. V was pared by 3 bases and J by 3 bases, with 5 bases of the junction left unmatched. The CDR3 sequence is CASSHSERGYEQYF. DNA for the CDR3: TGTGCCAGCAGCCACTCGGAGCGGGGCTACGAGCAGTACTTC.

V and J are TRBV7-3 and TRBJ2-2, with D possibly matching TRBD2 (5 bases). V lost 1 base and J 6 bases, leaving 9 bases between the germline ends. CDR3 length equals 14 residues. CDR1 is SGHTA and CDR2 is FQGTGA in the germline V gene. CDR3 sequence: CASSLNTGSGELFF. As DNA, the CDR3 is TGTGCCAGCAGCTTAAATACGGGGTCCGGGGAGCTGTTTTTT.

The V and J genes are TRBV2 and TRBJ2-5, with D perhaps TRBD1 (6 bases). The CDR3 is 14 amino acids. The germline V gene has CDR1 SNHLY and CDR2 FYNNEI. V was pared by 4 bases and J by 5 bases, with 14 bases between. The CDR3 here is CASSVGGVGETQYF. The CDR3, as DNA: TGTGCCAGCAGTGTTGGGGGCGTCGGGGAGACCCAGTACTTC.